Listed below are T cell receptor beta chains from one sample, sequenced in a study of shared clonotypes between healthy human individuals. Here immunoSEQ multiplex PCR was the method, and the copy in TCRdb shows in-frame clones only, minus some. The sample lists approximately 1.5 million clones, around 98.5% occurring once. Sequenced: naive CD4+ T cells sorted from blood. These receptors originate from a man aged 25-45 years in good health. Both conserved end residues are part of each CDR3.

j_gene: TRBJ2-3
v_gene: TRBV9
CDR3aa: CASSVAAGGGPDTQYF

j_gene: TRBJ2-1
v_gene: TRBV5-4
CDR3aa: CASSSTLTAHNEQFF

j_gene: TRBJ2-4
v_gene: TRBV7-9
CDR3aa: CASSAQGFVKNIQYF

j_gene: TRBJ2-1
v_gene: TRBV7-3
CDR3aa: CASSFFAATYNEQFF

j_gene: TRBJ2-7
v_gene: TRBV10-3
CDR3aa: CAISEPDRGRHEQYF

j_gene: TRBJ2-1
v_gene: TRBV27
CDR3aa: CASSRLAVHNEQFF

j_gene: TRBJ2-1
v_gene: TRBV5-1
CDR3aa: CASSLFGSGYNEQFF

j_gene: TRBJ1-1
v_gene: TRBV6-6
CDR3aa: CASSRDTEAFF

j_gene: TRBJ2-7
v_gene: TRBV6-5
CDR3aa: CASSLTPGNSYEQYF

j_gene: TRBJ2-1
v_gene: TRBV7-9
CDR3aa: CASSPGLAGEYNEQFF

j_gene: TRBJ2-1
v_gene: TRBV4-3
CDR3aa: CASSQLSTLAAVNEQFF

j_gene: TRBJ2-3
v_gene: TRBV4-3
CDR3aa: CASSQDWTSSSRTQYF

j_gene: TRBJ2-3
v_gene: TRBV19
CDR3aa: CASSLERGFSSTDTQYF

j_gene: TRBJ2-7
v_gene: TRBV6-1
CDR3aa: CASSVGPLTYEQYF

j_gene: TRBJ2-7
v_gene: TRBV7-2
CDR3aa: CASSSSGTPLYEQYF

j_gene: TRBJ2-5
v_gene: TRBV7-2
CDR3aa: CASSLRMAETQYF

j_gene: TRBJ2-1
v_gene: TRBV9
CDR3aa: CASSLGLAGRGSYNEQFF

j_gene: TRBJ1-2
v_gene: TRBV7-9
CDR3aa: CASSLAQLRQGGYGYTF

j_gene: TRBJ2-3
v_gene: TRBV5-4
CDR3aa: CASSLGTGGAGADTQYF

j_gene: TRBJ1-2
v_gene: TRBV5-1
CDR3aa: CASSTFSPGQGFYGYTF

j_gene: TRBJ2-6
v_gene: TRBV6-1
CDR3aa: CASSAWVLSGANVLTF

j_gene: TRBJ1-2
v_gene: TRBV27
CDR3aa: CASSLSGRNYGYTF

j_gene: TRBJ2-7
v_gene: TRBV29-1
CDR3aa: CSVGLAGAREQYF

j_gene: TRBJ2-7
v_gene: TRBV2
CDR3aa: CASAIAGGSSYEQYF

j_gene: TRBJ2-5
v_gene: TRBV5-4
CDR3aa: CASSDEREGLLETQYF

j_gene: TRBJ2-1
v_gene: TRBV5-4
CDR3aa: CASSHVGLGLNEQFF

j_gene: TRBJ1-5
v_gene: TRBV15
CDR3aa: CATSSRQGTQPQHF

j_gene: TRBJ1-4
v_gene: TRBV28
CDR3aa: CASRLPGEKLFF

j_gene: TRBJ1-3
v_gene: TRBV19
CDR3aa: CASSILTGTYTIYF

j_gene: TRBJ1-2
v_gene: TRBV18
CDR3aa: CASSPRGQGKYGYTF

j_gene: TRBJ2-1
v_gene: TRBV19
CDR3aa: CASSRPLRLGYNEQFF

j_gene: TRBJ2-1
v_gene: TRBV7-6
CDR3aa: CASRSGSKDEQFF

j_gene: TRBJ2-5
v_gene: TRBV5-1
CDR3aa: CASRGLTGQETQYF

j_gene: TRBJ2-7
v_gene: TRBV7-7
CDR3aa: CASSAQGEYYEQYF

j_gene: TRBJ2-5
v_gene: TRBV29-1
CDR3aa: CSVLWAGVETQYF

j_gene: TRBJ2-7
v_gene: TRBV5-4
CDR3aa: CASSSGDSYEQYF

j_gene: TRBJ2-7
v_gene: TRBV5-1
CDR3aa: CASSRDGSGSYEQYF

j_gene: TRBJ2-7
v_gene: TRBV11-2
CDR3aa: CASSLAGTYEQYF

j_gene: TRBJ2-3
v_gene: TRBV30
CDR3aa: CAWSLGSRGSDTQYF

j_gene: TRBJ2-3
v_gene: TRBV18
CDR3aa: CASSRGTGGRSADTQYF

j_gene: TRBJ2-7
v_gene: TRBV7-9
CDR3aa: CASSLAGTHEQYF

j_gene: TRBJ1-4
v_gene: TRBV5-5
CDR3aa: CASSAPRQGRPGEKLFF

j_gene: TRBJ2-5
v_gene: TRBV18
CDR3aa: CASSPTVGETQYF

j_gene: TRBJ1-2
v_gene: TRBV6-1
CDR3aa: CASSEPGAYGYTF

j_gene: TRBJ2-2
v_gene: TRBV5-1
CDR3aa: CASRASGNTGELFF

j_gene: TRBJ2-3
v_gene: TRBV12-5
CDR3aa: CASGRGDTQYF